This T cell receptor (beta chain) is from a study of tumor-infiltrating lymphocytes in primary liver carcinoma. Study at large: Samples yielded about 3.5 to 7.5 million productive TCRbeta reads, similar across tissue types.

Joint extraction of RNA and DNA used about 17-33 mg of bulk tissue that was unsorted. V was cut by 2 bases and J by 6 bases, with 21 bases left in between. CDR3 length: 17 amino acids. Germline CDR1 is MGHRA and CDR2 is YSYEKL. A primer in the constant region served to generate TCR beta cDNA from approximately 450 ng of total RNA. ARM-PCR was slightly modified, and three nested multiplex PCR rounds with it gave rise to the TCR beta libraries. TRBV1-TRBV30 forward primers paired with a C-beta reverse primer were used in the first two PCR rounds, which ran roughly 9 cycles each. TCRdb independently ran MiXCR on the multiplex PCR reads; one entry per CDR3 protein. The data contain around 20,000 distinct CDR3 sequences, over 70% of them singletons.

The TCR was taken from a woman under 40 with primary liver carcinoma and hepatitis B virus infection. The sample comprised liver tumor tissue from sampling region 4. The subset is: tumor region T4, right-lateral pole. V is TRBV4-1 and J is TRBJ2-3; D remains unclear. CDR3 DNA: TGCGCCAGCAGCCAATGCGGACGCCGAACCCTATCTGATACGCAGTATTTT. This translates into CASSQCGRRTLSDTQYF.